This TCR beta chain was sequenced for a study of spatial heterogeneity in lung cancer. About the research overall: In the raw reads, each unique TCR and UMI combination was present more than ten times on average.

Time point: blood at routine non-recurrence follow-up after resection. The authors sequenced whole RNA from tumor, nontumor lung or frozen PBMC without sorting. MiXCR was run by TCRdb on the 5' RACE reads, yielding one entry per CDR3 protein. The sample lists roughly 34,000 distinct CDR3 sequences, over 6.5% occurring once. The sample was PBMCs, taken at follow-up. This receptor was obtained from a male donor with early-stage non-small cell lung cancer.

The CDR3 sequence: CASSPGTGMSYEQYF. The CDR3 nucleotides are TGTGCCAGCAGCCCCGGGACAGGGATGTCCTACGAGCAGTACTTC. This chain joins TRBV5-4 and TRBJ2-7; 9 bases map to TRBD1. The CDR3 has 15 residues. Per germline, CDR1 SGHNT and CDR2 YYREEE (reference sequence). The junction had 6 bases not matched to a gene; V was cut back by 4 bases and J by 1 base.